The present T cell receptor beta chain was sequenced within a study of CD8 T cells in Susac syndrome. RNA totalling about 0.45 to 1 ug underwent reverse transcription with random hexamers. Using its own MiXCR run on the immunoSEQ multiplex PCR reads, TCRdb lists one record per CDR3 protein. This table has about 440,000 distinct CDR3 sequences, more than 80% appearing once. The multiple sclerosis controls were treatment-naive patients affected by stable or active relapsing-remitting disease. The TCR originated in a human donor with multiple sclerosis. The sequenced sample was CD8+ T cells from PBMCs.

DNA for the CDR3: TGTGCCAGTAGTATTTTGGAGGGAGAGGTAGATACGCAGTATTTT. Its translation: CASSILEGEVDTQYF. This chain uses TRBV19 with TRBJ2-3; weak D call: TRBD2 (6 bases). Trimming shortened V by 3 bases and J by 5 bases, and 15 bases separated the two germline ends. In germline, CDR1 is LNHDA, CDR2 SQIVND (reference sequence). The CDR3 totals 15 residues.